Sequencing of this T cell receptor beta chain was carried out in a study of low-dose radiotherapy and immunotherapy resistance in tumors (dated by TCRdb to between 2020 and 2023). Regarding the study in general: Cohort 1 received 0.5 Gy per fraction every 2 weeks, with a prescribed total PTV dose of 6.5 Gy. In Cohort 2, 1 Gy per fraction was delivered every two weeks, for a total of 13 Gy over 26 weeks. Patients were given nivolumab as a 240 mg flat dose every two weeks and ipilimumab at 1 mg/kg every six weeks, with both drugs delivered intravenously. Cyclophosphamide 200 mg/m2 was administered intravenously every two weeks, one day before each radiation and immunotherapy administration. Patients took aspirin 300 mg orally once daily for four cycles, starting on cycle 1 day 1. To make first-strand cDNA, Superscript III was used along with a set of TRAV- and TRBV-specific primers so that both the TCRalpha and TCRbeta chains were covered. Randomization of trial participants into treatment groups was not performed. Eight patients were included in the translational analysis: three from the first dose cohort and the first five from the second dose cohort. Deep sequencing of the TCRalpha and TCRbeta libraries was carried out on an Illumina MiniSeq instrument.

This sample was sequenced with an Illumina MiniSeq. TCRs were amplified with Phusion for roughly 19 PCR cycles, with a constant-region primer paired with the adapter attached to the V primers. Isolated mRNA was amplified with the MessageAmp II aRNA Amplification Kit, using a roughly 16-hour in vitro transcription at 37°C. The Dynabeads mRNA DIRECT Purification Kit was used to isolate mRNA for TCR sequencing. A second roughly 25-cycle Phusion PCR added indexed Illumina adapters, and products were purified with AMPure XP beads. As for the original processing: Using custom Perl scripts, TCR sequences that encoded the same protein were pooled, out-of-frame sequences were dropped, and the abundance of each clonotype was calculated. Any TCR sequence backed by just one read was left out of the analysis. Repertoire metrics included Shannon entropy, Gini index, clonality, richness, and frequency of TCRs shared between repertoires. The public reads were reprocessed in TCRdb via fastp at Q25 and MiXCR, keeping in-frame beta chains. Rows with one shared CDR3 protein collapse into an entry with the most common genes and DNA. The V and J calls here are based on TCRdb, not the publication. This sample holds fewer than 60,000 distinct CDR3 sequences; about 10% were observed only once. The ten top clones hold about 6% of the sample.

This clonotype was seen at least ten times. Its binding antigen is unknown. No quality values exist for individual bases; no much larger clone is one base distant. This specimen's time point label, per the study, means: before trial treatment. Donors were enrolled in RACIN, a single-arm phase I dose-escalation trial combining nivolumab, ipilimumab, aspirin, low-dose cyclophosphamide and low-dose radiotherapy. Patients with advanced, TIL-negative solid tumors were considered eligible. The cysteine opens and the phenylalanine closes a CDR3 of 20 amino acids. Kept here is only the CDR3 DNA, which spans 60 bases and is read in frame from base 1. After removal of 0 bases from V and 3 bases from J, the junction retains 11 bases not matched to a gene. The germline V gene (reference sequence) gives CDR1 as MNHEY and CDR2 as SMNVEV.

The sequenced sample was PBMCs, obtained before treatment. The TCR originated in a female donor with ovarian cancer. The V and J segments used are TRBV27 and TRBJ2-1, with 13 bases matching TRBD2. The nucleotides read TGTGCCAGCAGTTTATCGTCCAGGGGGACTAGCGGGAAACTCTACAATGAGCAGTTCTTC. The resulting protein is CASSLSSRGTSGKLYNEQFF.